This T cell receptor (beta chain) originates from a study of T cell responses to AZD1222 COVID-19 vaccine. Findings and limits, study-wide: Vaccine-related CD4 TCRs covered spike, predominating at 160-218 and 743-854. Repertoire sampling was restricted to post-peak T cell response timepoints.

TCRdb's table, derived via immunoSEQ multiplex PCR, lists solely in-frame clones and lacks some. This sample has over 65,000 clones, with approximately 90% found just once. Germline V CDR1 and CDR2: MGHRA, YSYEKL. The V gene end was trimmed by 0 bases and the J gene end by 3 bases; junction bases not matched to a gene: 7. The CDR3 contains 16 residues. Of note for this clone: Its antigen is not known.

The sequences come from peripheral blood, collected on day 0 of MenACWY control vaccination. The TCR was taken from an adult in good health. This sequence joins TRBV4-1 and TRBJ2-7, with 8 bases identical to TRBD1. CDR3 protein: CASSQDNSGGFYEQYF. For the CDR3, the DNA is TGCGCCAGCAGCCAAGATAATTCAGGGGGCTTCTACGAGCAGTACTTC.